The clone carrying this TCR beta chain was seen only a few times. The antigen remains unidentified. This record comes from a study of CD8 T cells in ankylosing spondylitis. Notes on the study in general: Characteristic of ankylosing spondylitis blood, it appeared, was a TCR beta motif comprising eight highly homologous variants. Within peripheral blood, clones linked to disease were CD8+ and relatively rare.

After removal of 6 bases from V and 3 bases from J, the junction contained 11 bases not matched to a gene. CDR3 length equals 16 residues. Germline V gene sequence: CDR1 SGHVT, CDR2 SQSDAQ. By quantitative 5'-RACE with molecular barcodes, the TCR beta libraries were made. From the 5' RACE reads, TCRdb called clonotypes with MiXCR, one entry per CDR3 protein. The sample records around 890,000 distinct CDR3 sequences, roughly 12% being singletons. The sequenced sample was blood, either unsorted or a sorted T cell fraction (not recorded which). The origin of this receptor is a male donor with ankylosing spondylitis. V and J are TRBV7-4 and TRBJ2-1, with 7 positions matching TRBD2. As DNA, the CDR3 is TGTGCCAGCAGACCCAATAGCGGGTCCCACTACAATGAGCAGTTCTTC. This gives the protein CASRPNSGSHYNEQFF.